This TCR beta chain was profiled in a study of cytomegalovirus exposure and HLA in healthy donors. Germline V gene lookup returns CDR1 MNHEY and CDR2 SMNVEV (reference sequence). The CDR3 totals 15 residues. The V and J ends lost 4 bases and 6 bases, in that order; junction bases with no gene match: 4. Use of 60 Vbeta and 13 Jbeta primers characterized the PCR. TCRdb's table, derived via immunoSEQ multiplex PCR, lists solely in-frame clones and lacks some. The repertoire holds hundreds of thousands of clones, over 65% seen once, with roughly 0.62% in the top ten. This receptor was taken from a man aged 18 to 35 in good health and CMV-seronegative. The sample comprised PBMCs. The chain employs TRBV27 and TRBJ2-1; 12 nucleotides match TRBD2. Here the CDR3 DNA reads TGTGCCAGCAGTTCGACTAGCGGGAGTATCAATGAGCAGTTCTTC. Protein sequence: CASSSTSGSINEQFF.